The 32 T cell receptor beta chains listed next were all sequenced from one sample in a study of CD8 T cells in Susac syndrome. RNA amounts of roughly 0.5 to 1 ug underwent reverse transcription with random hexamers. In TCRdb, the immunoSEQ multiplex PCR reads were re-called with MiXCR into one record per CDR3 protein. The table records 150,000 to 200,000 distinct CDR3 sequences, 94% of them present only once. Source material: CD4+ T cells from PBMCs. Receptors were obtained from a human donor with multiple sclerosis.

The V and J genes are TRBV19 and TRBJ1-5; 8 nucleotides align to TRBD1. Trimming at V came to 4 bases and at J to 6 bases, leaving 5 bases not matched to a gene. There are 14 residues in the CDR3. Germline V CDR1 and CDR2: LNHDA, SQIVND (reference sequence). DNA of the CDR3: TGTGCCAGTAGTACAGGGGGCGAGGGTCAGCCCCAGCATTTT. This encodes CASSTGGEGQPQHF.

The rearrangement joins TRBV25-1 to TRBJ2-4, with TRBD2 matching 7 bases. V shed 3 bases and J 6 bases; nucleotides not matched to a gene: 2. Germline loops: CDR1 MGHDK, CDR2 SYGVNS. The CDR3 is 13 amino acids. Here the CDR3 reads CASSDSGGNIQYF. CDR3 in DNA: TGTGCCAGCAGTGATTCGGGGGGAAACATTCAGTACTTC.

This chain connects TRBV5-6 to TRBJ2-1, with 8 bases matching TRBD2. The CDR3 runs to 17 residues. V shed 2 bases, J shed 3 bases, and the junction held 10 bases outside the gene matches. Looked up from germline, CDR1 is SGHDT and CDR2 is YYEEEE. CDR3 amino acids: CASSLPWGSGNYNEQFF. CDR3 DNA: TGTGCCAGCAGCTTACCGTGGGGTAGCGGGAACTACAATGAGCAGTTCTTC.

V and J are TRBV9 and TRBJ2-6, with TRBD1 as a possible D gene (5 bases). Trimming left V 4 bases short and J 10 bases short, with 18 bases between. The CDR3 length is 15 residues. Germline V gene data show CDR1 as SGDLS and CDR2 as YYNGEE. CDR3 sequence: CASSRGGPLLNVLTF. In DNA form, the CDR3 reads TGTGCCAGCAGCAGGGGCGGCCCGCTCCTTAACGTCCTGACTTTC.

A single count supports this clonotype. The J gene is TRBJ1-2, the V gene TRBV7-2; D unclear. This CDR3 contains 13 residues. V dropped 0 bases and J dropped 8 bases, with 10 bases sitting between them. Germline CDR1 is SGHTA and CDR2 is FQGNSA. DNA for the CDR3: TGTGCCAGCAGCTTAGCAAGGGTCCCGGGCTACACCTTC. Translation: CASSLARVPGYTF.

The V call is TRBV27, the J call TRBJ1-1, with unresolved D. CDR1 MNHEY and CDR2 SMNVEV come from the germline V gene (reference sequence). V was cut by 6 bases and J by 3 bases, with 17 bases left in between. The CDR3 spans 15 residues. The CDR3 loop reads CASRHKPGGDTEAFF. The CDR3 DNA reads as TGTGCCAGCAGACATAAACCTGGTGGAGACACTGAAGCTTTCTTT.

The chain carries TRBV14 and TRBJ2-7, with 13 positions matching TRBD2. The junction had 10 bases not matched to a gene; V was cut back by 4 bases and J by 4 bases. The length of the CDR3 is 17 residues. The V gene's germline CDR1 is SGHDN and CDR2 FVKESK. For the CDR3, the DNA is TGTGCCAGCAGCCCACTAGCGGGAGGGCCCTGGATGTACGAGCAGTACTTC. Protein sequence: CASSPLAGGPWMYEQYF.

The chain recombines TRBV30 with TRBJ1-1; 9 nucleotides agree with TRBD1. This CDR3 region has 13 residues. The V gene's germline CDR1 is GTSNPN and CDR2 SVGIG (reference sequence). J was trimmed by 11 bases and V by 2 bases; bases with no gene match: 9. This CDR3 is CAWSITGTGYAFF. The DNA for the CDR3 is TGTGCCTGGAGTATAACCGGGACAGGGTACGCTTTCTTT. The full variable domain, with the rest looked up from reference TRBV30 and TRBJ1-1, is SQTIHQWPATLVQPVGSPLSLECTVEGTSNPNLYWYRQAAGRGLQLLFYSVGIGQISSEVPQNLSASRPQDRQFILSSKKLLLSDSGFYLCAWSITGTGYAFFGQGTRLTVV.

The chain carries TRBV21-1 and TRBJ2-3. TRBV21-1 is a recognized pseudogene. The CDR3 is made up of 18 amino acids. The CDR3 DNA is TGTGCCAGCAGCGACCTAAGACGCGCAGCGCATAGCACAGATACGCAGTATTTT. This gives the protein CASSDLRRAAHSTDTQYF.

V gene TRBV30 combines with J gene TRBJ1-2, with TRBD1 as a possible D gene (6 bases). The germline CDR1 and CDR2 sequences are GTSNPN and SVGIG (reference sequence). V gave up 4 bases and J gave up 7 bases, with 13 bases separating them. This CDR3 region has 12 residues. The CDR3 DNA follows: TGTGCCTGGACAACAGGGACGGGTGGCTACACCTTC. Translated, it gives CAWTTGTGGYTF.

The chain is built from TRBV7-2 and TRBJ2-7; the match to TRBD2 covers 9 bases. This CDR3 comprises 18 residues. V shed 3 bases, J shed 1 base, and the junction held 13 bases outside the gene matches. CDR1 and CDR2 (germline): SGHTA, FQGNSA. CDR3 protein: CASSFPSTSGPYSYEQYF. The CDR3 DNA reads TGTGCCAGCAGCTTCCCATCCACTAGCGGGCCATATTCCTACGAGCAGTACTTC.

The chain couples TRBV4-3 to TRBJ2-7, with TRBD2 matching 9 bases. The trim removed 1 base at V and 5 bases at J, leaving 6 bases unmatched. CDR3 length equals 15 residues. Germline lookup yields CDR1 LGHNA and CDR2 YSLEER. The DNA of the CDR3 is TGCGCCAGCAGCCAAGGGAATAGCGGGAGAAACGAGCAGTACTTC. Translating gives CASSQGNSGRNEQYF.

The chain carries TRBV27 and TRBJ1-3, with 9 bases aligning to TRBD1. With 4 bases clipped from V and 2 bases from J, the junction kept 9 bases outside the gene matches. Germline V gives CDR1 MNHEY, CDR2 SMNVEV (reference sequence). This CDR3 region has 17 residues. The CDR3 protein is CASSSTHRGQAGNTIYF. CDR3 bases: TGTGCCAGCAGTTCAACCCACAGGGGGCAGGCTGGAAACACCATATATTTT.

The chain employs TRBV7-9 and TRBJ2-7, with 12 bases lining up with TRBD1. The V segment lost 5 bases and the J segment 6 bases; nucleotides outside the gene matches: 17. Germline assignment: CDR1 SEHNR and CDR2 FQNEAQ (reference sequence). The CDR3 sequence is 18 residues long. In DNA form, the CDR3 reads TGTGCCAGCAGCCCCGGGACAGGGGGCGCGAACTTAATTTCCGAGCAGTACTTC. Protein product: CASSPGTGGANLISEQYF.

The rearrangement links TRBV30 to TRBJ1-5; the match to TRBD1 covers 7 bases. Germline loops: CDR1 GTSNPN, CDR2 SVGIG (reference sequence). CDR3 length: 15 residues. Losses at the gene ends were 1 base for V and 3 bases for J; bases not matched to a gene: 6. CDR3 sequence: CAWSDTGTVNQPQHF. The CDR3 nucleotides are TGTGCCTGGAGTGATACCGGGACAGTCAATCAGCCCCAGCATTTT.

The gene calls are TRBV3-1 and TRBJ1-1, with 9 bases that match TRBD1. V lost 11 bases and J lost 6; bases outside the gene matches: 10. Germline values: CDR1 LGHDT, CDR2 YNNKEL (reference sequence). CDR3 length: 13 residues. This chain's CDR3 is CAGETGGRAEAFF. CDR3 DNA sequence: TGTGCCGGGGAAACAGGGGGCAGGGCTGAAGCTTTCTTT.

The V gene is TRBV6-2 or TRBV6-3, the J gene TRBJ1-5; TRBD1 aligns across 7 bases. There are 12 residues in the CDR3. Germline lookup yields CDR1 MNHEY and CDR2 SVGEGT. Germline trimming cut 10 bases from V and 5 bases from J; bases unmatched to any gene: 5. The CDR3 spells CATRQGDQPQHF. The CDR3 coding sequence is TGTGCCACCCGACAGGGCGATCAGCCCCAGCATTTT.

This clonotype has only a few counts. The V gene is TRBV30, the J gene TRBJ2-3; D remains unclear. CDR3 size: 12 residues. Trimming took 2 bases from V and 2 from J, leaving 5 bases between them. Germline V gene data show CDR1 as GTSNPN and CDR2 as SVGIG (reference sequence). This CDR3 is CAWSLLTDTQYF. As DNA, the CDR3 is TGTGCCTGGAGTTTACTCACAGATACGCAGTATTTT.

V and J are TRBV5-4 and TRBJ2-4; D unresolved. This CDR3 comprises 15 residues. Per germline, CDR1 SGHNT and CDR2 YYREEE (reference sequence). The germline V and J ends were trimmed by 2 bases and 0 bases, with 9 bases remaining between them. The CDR3 DNA is TGTGCCAGCAGCTTCCGGACGGGAGCCAAAAACATTCAGTACTTC. Translating it yields CASSFRTGAKNIQYF. The full variable domain, in which reference TRBV5-4 and TRBJ2-4 provide the parts outside the CDR3, is ETGVTQSPTHLIKTRGQQVTLRCSSQSGHNTVSWYQQALGQGPQFIFQYYREEENGRGNFPPRFSGLQFPNYSSELNVNALELDDSALYLCASSFRTGAKNIQYFGAGTRLSVL.

The rearrangement joins TRBV29-1 to TRBJ2-7, with D possibly matching TRBD1 (6 bases). The V end lost 7 bases, the J end lost 7 bases, and 17 bases lay between the germline ends. The CDR3 length is 12 residues. Germline CDR1 and CDR2: SQVTM and ANQGSEA. CDR3 DNA: TGCAGCGCCGGCCTTAGGACAGCGGAGCAGTACTTC. Amino acid sequence: CSAGLRTAEQYF.

The rearrangement uses TRBV12-3 or TRBV12-4 and TRBJ2-1; D not resolved. This CDR3 has 14 amino acids. Trimming removed 3 bases from V and 6 bases from J, with 12 bases in between. CDR3 nucleotides: TGTGCCAGCAGTTTCAAGCAGGTTCTCAATGAGCAGTTCTTC. Residues: CASSFKQVLNEQFF.

In this sample, this clonotype turned up a few times. V is TRBV7-2 and J is TRBJ2-7; the D is unclear. The CDR3 consists of 14 residues. V lost 2 bases to trimming and J lost 3 bases, with 11 bases between them. The germline V gene has CDR1 SGHTA and CDR2 FQGNSA. For the CDR3, the DNA is TGTGCCAGCAGCTTACAGACTTGGGGCTACGAGCAGTACTTC. This translates into CASSLQTWGYEQYF. Full variable domain (rest looked up from reference TRBV7-2 and TRBJ2-7): GAGVSQSPSNKVTEKGKDVELRCDPISGHTALYWYRQSLGQGLEFLIYFQGNSAPDKSGLPSDRFSAERTGGSVSTLTIQRTQQEDSAVYLCASSLQTWGYEQYFGPGTRLTVT.

This chain links TRBV30 with TRBJ1-4; maybe TRBD1 (6 bases). Germline lookup yields CDR1 GTSNPN and CDR2 SVGIG (reference sequence). The CDR3 is 15 amino acids. The V gene lost 0 bases and the J gene lost 8 bases, with 16 bases spanning the gap. The CDR3 region is CAWSVLGASGEKLFF. The DNA for the CDR3 is TGTGCCTGGAGTGTACTGGGGGCCTCGGGGGAAAAACTGTTTTTT. The variable domain in full, completed from reference TRBV30 and TRBJ1-4, reads SQTIHQWPATLVQPVGSPLSLECTVEGTSNPNLYWYRQAAGRGLQLLFYSVGIGQISSEVPQNLSASRPQDRQFILSSKKLLLSDSGFYLCAWSVLGASGEKLFFGSGTQLSVL.

V and J are TRBV12-3 or TRBV12-4 and TRBJ1-1, with TRBD1 identical over 7 bases. Trimming took 6 bases from V and 11 from J; bases not matched to a gene: 6. The CDR3 runs to 11 residues. The CDR3 sequence is CASRWTGEAFF. Here the CDR3 DNA reads TGTGCCAGCAGATGGACAGGAGAGGCTTTCTTT.

The rearrangement uses TRBV12-3 or TRBV12-4 and TRBJ1-5; no clear D. Trimming took off 3 bases at V and 4 bases at J, with 13 bases between the two ends. There are 15 residues in the CDR3. The DNA of the CDR3 is TGTGCCAGCAGTTTTGGGCGCCATGGGAATCAGCCCCAGCATTTT. Its translation is CASSFGRHGNQPQHF.

The gene calls are TRBV6-5 and TRBJ2-5; 10 bases agree with TRBD2. Germline CDR1 is MNHEY and CDR2 is SVGAGI. The junction had 7 bases not matched to a gene; V was cut back by 4 bases and J by 5 bases. The CDR3 sequence is 15 residues long. The CDR3 DNA sequence: TGTGCCAGCAGTTCCTCTAGCGGGAGAAGGGAGACCCAGTACTTC. This translates into CASSSSSGRRETQYF.

J is TRBJ2-2 and V is TRBV5-1; D possibly corresponds to TRBD2 (5 bases). The CDR3 length is 18 residues. Germline lookup yields CDR1 SGHRS and CDR2 YFSETQ. Trimming took off 4 bases at V and 4 bases at J, with 23 bases between the two ends. CDR3 coding DNA: TGCGCCAGCAGCCGGCGGGCCCCGACGGATCGCTCCACCGGGGAGCTGTTTTTT. It is translated as CASSRRAPTDRSTGELFF.

The genes are TRBV20-1 and TRBJ2-5; 8 nucleotides line up with TRBD2. The length of the CDR3 is 13 residues. The ends lost 8 bases at V and 5 bases at J; junction bases unmatched: 10. Germline-derived CDR1 and CDR2 are DFQATT and SNEGSKA (reference sequence). The CDR3 DNA sequence: TGCAGTCCGGTAGCGGGACCCCAGGAGACCCAGTACTTC. It encodes CSPVAGPQETQYF.

V is TRBV27 and J is TRBJ1-2; 7 positions match TRBD1. Looked up from germline, CDR1 is MNHEY and CDR2 is SMNVEV (reference sequence). The trim removed 2 bases at V and 5 bases at J, leaving 5 bases unmatched. There are 14 residues in the CDR3. The CDR3 region is CASSLKGGDYGYTF. The CDR3 DNA follows: TGTGCCAGCAGTTTAAAAGGGGGCGATTATGGCTACACCTTC.

This chain uses TRBV28 with TRBJ2-7; 9 nucleotides align to TRBD1. This CDR3 contains 15 residues. Trimming at V came to 6 bases and at J to 2 bases, leaving 8 bases not matched to a gene. CDR1 is MDHEN, CDR2 SYDVKM, per germline. The DNA of the CDR3 is TGTGCCAGCAGCTTAGGACAGGGGTTAACCTACGAGCAGTACTTC. It specifies CASSLGQGLTYEQYF.

The chain couples TRBV5-4 to TRBJ2-5; possible D gene TRBD1, 6 bases. This CDR3 has 14 residues. Trimming took off 3 bases at V and 3 bases at J, with 12 bases between the two ends. The germline V gene has CDR1 SGHNT and CDR2 YYREEE (reference sequence). The CDR3 loop reads CASSSGTIEETQYF. CDR3 DNA: TGTGCCAGCAGCTCCGGGACAATAGAAGAGACCCAGTACTTC.

The chain couples TRBV10-3 to TRBJ2-7; 10 bases line up with TRBD1. CDR1 and CDR2 from the germline V gene are ENHRY and SYGVKD. The junction had 13 bases not matched to a gene; V was cut back by 10 bases and J by 7 bases. This CDR3 region has 14 residues. The CDR3 region has the DNA TGTGCCACGACTCCGGGACAGGGGAGTTGGGAGCAGTACTTC. It is translated as CATTPGQGSWEQYF.